Detailed here is one T cell receptor beta chain. The record originates from a study of T cells after yellow fever vaccination. Germline assignment: CDR1 SNHLY and CDR2 FYNNEI. With 2 bases clipped from V and 4 bases from J, the junction kept 11 bases outside the gene matches. The CDR3 sequence is 17 residues long. TCRdb recomputed calls from the 5' RACE reads with MiXCR, one row per CDR3 protein. The sample has 400,000 to 650,000 distinct CDR3 sequences; less than 25% are singletons. The material was PBMCs, obtained about 21 days after the first yellow fever vaccination. This TCR was sampled from a man between 18 and 29 years old who received the YFV17D yellow fever vaccine. V gene TRBV2 combines with J gene TRBJ1-2; TRBD1 matches 9 bases. The DNA for the CDR3 is TGTGCCAGCAGTGAAAGGCTCTGGGACAGGGATTTCTATGGCTACACCTTC. This codes for CASSERLWDRDFYGYTF.